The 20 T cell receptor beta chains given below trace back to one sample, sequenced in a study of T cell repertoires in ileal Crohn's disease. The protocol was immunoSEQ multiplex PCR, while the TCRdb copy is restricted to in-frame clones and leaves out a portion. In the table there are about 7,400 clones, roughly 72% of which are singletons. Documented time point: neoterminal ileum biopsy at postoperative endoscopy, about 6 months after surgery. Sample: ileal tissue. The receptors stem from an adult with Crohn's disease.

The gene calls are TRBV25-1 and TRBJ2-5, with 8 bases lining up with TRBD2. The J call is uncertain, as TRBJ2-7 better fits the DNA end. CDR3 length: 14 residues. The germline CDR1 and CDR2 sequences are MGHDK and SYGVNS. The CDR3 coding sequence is TGTGCCAGCAGTGAATCTAGCGGGTGGGACGAGCAGTACTTC. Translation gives CASSESSGWDEQYF.

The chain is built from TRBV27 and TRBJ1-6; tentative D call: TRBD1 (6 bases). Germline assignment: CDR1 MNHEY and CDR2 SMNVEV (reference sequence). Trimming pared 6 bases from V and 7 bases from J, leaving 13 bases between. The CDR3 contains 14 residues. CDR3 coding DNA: TGTGCCAGCAGCCGAGGACAGCGGAATTCACCCCTCCACTTT. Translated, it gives CASSRGQRNSPLHF.

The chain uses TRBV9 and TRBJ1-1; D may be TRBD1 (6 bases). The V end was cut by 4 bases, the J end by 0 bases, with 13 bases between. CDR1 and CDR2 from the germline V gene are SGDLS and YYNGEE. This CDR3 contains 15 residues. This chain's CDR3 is CASSPRTDMNTEAFF. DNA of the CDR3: TGTGCCAGCAGCCCTAGGACAGACATGAACACTGAAGCTTTCTTT.

The CDR3 loop reads CASSFLAPQPQHF. The DNA for the CDR3 is TGTGCCAGCAGCTTTTTGGCCCCCCAGCCCCAGCATTTT. The chain links TRBV7-3 to TRBJ1-5; D unresolved. V dropped 3 bases and J dropped 7 bases, with 10 bases sitting between them. Per the germline V gene, CDR1 is SGHTA and CDR2 is FQGTGA. The CDR3 extends over 13 amino acids.

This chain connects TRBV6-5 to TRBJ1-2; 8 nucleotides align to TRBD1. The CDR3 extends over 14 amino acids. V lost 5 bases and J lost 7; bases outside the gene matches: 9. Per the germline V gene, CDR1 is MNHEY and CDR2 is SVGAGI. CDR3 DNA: TGTGCCAGCAGTACCCAGGGGGCCGGGGGTGGCTACACCTTC. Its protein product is CASSTQGAGGGYTF.

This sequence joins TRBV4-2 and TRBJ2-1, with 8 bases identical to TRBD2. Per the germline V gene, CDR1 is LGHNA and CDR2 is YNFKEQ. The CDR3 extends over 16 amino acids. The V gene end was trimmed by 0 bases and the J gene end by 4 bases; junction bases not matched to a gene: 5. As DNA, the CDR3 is TGTGCCAGCAGCCAAGAAAGCGGGGGCGTTTACAATGAGCAGTTCTTC. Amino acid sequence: CASSQESGGVYNEQFF.

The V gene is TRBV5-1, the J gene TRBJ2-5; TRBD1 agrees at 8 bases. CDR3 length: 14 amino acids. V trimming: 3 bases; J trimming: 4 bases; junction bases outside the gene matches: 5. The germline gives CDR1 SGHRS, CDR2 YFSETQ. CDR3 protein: CASSYQGAGETQYF. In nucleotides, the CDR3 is TGCGCCAGCAGCTACCAGGGGGCGGGAGAGACCCAGTACTTC. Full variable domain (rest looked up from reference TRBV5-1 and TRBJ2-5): KAGVTQTPRYLIKTRGQQVTLSCSPISGHRSVSWYQQTPGQGLQFLFEYFSETQRNKGNFPGRFSGRQFSNSRSEMNVSTLELGDSALYLCASSYQGAGETQYFGPGTRLLVL.

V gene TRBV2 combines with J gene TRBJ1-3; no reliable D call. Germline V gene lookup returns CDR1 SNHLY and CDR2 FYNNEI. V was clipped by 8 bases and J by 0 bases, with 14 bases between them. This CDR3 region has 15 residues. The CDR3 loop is CASETETHSGNTIYF. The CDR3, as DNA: TGTGCCAGCGAAACAGAAACCCACTCTGGAAACACCATATATTTT.

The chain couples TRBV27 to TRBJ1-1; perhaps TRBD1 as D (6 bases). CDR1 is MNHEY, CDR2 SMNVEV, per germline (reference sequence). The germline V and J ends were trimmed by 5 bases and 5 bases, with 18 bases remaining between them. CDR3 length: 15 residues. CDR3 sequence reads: CASSPDIGRGTEAFF. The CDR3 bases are TGTGCCAGCAGTCCGGACATCGGGAGGGGGACTGAAGCTTTCTTT.

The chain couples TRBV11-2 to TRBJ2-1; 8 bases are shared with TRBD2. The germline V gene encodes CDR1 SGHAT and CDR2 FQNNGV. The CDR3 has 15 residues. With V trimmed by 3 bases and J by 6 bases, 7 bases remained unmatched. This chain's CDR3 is CASSFRGGLGNEQFF. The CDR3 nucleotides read TGTGCCAGCAGCTTTCGGGGGGGCCTAGGCAATGAGCAGTTCTTC.

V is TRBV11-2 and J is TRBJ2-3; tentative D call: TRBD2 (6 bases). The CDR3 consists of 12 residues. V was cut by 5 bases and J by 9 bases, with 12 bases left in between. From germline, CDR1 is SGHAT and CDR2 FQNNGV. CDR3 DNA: TGTGCCAGCAGCCGGGGACTCCAAACGCAGTATTTT. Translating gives CASSRGLQTQYF. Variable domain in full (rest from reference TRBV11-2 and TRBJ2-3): EAGVAQSPRYKIIEKRQSVAFWCNPISGHATLYWYQQILGQGPKLLIQFQNNGVVDDSQLPKDRFSAERLKGVDSTLKIQPAKLEDSAVYLCASSRGLQTQYFGPGTRLTVL.

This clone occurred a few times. The CDR3 here is CAWSDTGGSPLHF. CDR3 in DNA: TGTGCCTGGAGTGATACAGGGGGTTCACCCCTCCACTTT. This rearrangement joins TRBV30 to TRBJ1-6; TRBD1 agrees at 8 bases. After removal of 1 base from V and 9 bases from J, the junction contained 2 bases not matched to a gene. The germline CDR1 and CDR2 sequences are GTSNPN and SVGIG (reference sequence). This CDR3 has 13 amino acids.

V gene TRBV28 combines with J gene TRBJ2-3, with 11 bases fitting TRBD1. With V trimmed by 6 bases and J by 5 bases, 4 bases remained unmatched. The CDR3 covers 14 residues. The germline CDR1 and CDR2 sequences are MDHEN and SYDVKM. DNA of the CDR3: TGTGCCAGCAGGGCCGGGACAGGGGGAGATACGCAGTATTTT. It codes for CASRAGTGGDTQYF. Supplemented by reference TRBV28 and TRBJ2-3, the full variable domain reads DVKVTQSSRYLVKRTGEKVFLECVQDMDHENMFWYRQDPGLGLRLIYFSYDVKMKEKGDIPEGYSVSREKKERFSLILESASTNQTSMYLCASRAGTGGDTQYFGPGTRLTVL.

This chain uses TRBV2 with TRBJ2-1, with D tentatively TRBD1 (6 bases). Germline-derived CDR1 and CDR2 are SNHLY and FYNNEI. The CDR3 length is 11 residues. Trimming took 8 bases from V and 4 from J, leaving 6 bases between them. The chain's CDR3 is CASGQYNEQFF. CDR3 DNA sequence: TGTGCCAGCGGACAGTACAATGAGCAGTTCTTC.

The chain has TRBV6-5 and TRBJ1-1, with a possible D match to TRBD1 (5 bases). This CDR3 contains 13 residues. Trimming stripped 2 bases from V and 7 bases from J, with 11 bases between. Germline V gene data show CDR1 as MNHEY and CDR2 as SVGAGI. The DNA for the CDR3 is TGTGCCAGCAGTTACGGGGCAGGTGGTGAAGCTTTCTTT. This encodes CASSYGAGGEAFF.

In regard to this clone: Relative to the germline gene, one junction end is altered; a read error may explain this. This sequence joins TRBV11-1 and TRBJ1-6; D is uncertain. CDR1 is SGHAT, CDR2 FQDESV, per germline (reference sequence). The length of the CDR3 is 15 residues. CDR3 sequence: CASTLSPMRNSPLHF. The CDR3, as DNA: TGTGCCAGCACCTTATCACCGATGAGAAATTCACCCCTCCACTTT.

The CDR3 region is CATLRQGAYYGYTF. CDR3 coding DNA: TGTGCCACCCTCAGACAGGGGGCGTACTATGGCTACACCTTC. V and J are TRBV2 and TRBJ1-2, with 10 bases fitting TRBD1. The germline gives CDR1 SNHLY, CDR2 FYNNEI. This CDR3 comprises 14 residues. The junction had 8 bases not matched to a gene; V was cut back by 10 bases and J by 3 bases.

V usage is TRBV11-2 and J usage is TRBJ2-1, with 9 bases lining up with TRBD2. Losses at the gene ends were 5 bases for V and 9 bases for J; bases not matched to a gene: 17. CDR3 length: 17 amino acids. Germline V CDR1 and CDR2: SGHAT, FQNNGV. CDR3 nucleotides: TGTGCCAGCAGCGGTCGCTTCCTGGGCGGGGGGGCCAGTGAGCAGTTCTTC. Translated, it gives CASSGRFLGGGASEQFF.

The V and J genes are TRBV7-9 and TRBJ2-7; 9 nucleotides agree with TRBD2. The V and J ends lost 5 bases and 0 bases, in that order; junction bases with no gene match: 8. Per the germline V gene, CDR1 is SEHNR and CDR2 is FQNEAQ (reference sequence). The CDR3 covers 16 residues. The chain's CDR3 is CASSEYYSGSSYEQYF. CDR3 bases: TGTGCCAGCAGCGAGTATTATAGCGGGAGCTCCTACGAGCAGTACTTC.

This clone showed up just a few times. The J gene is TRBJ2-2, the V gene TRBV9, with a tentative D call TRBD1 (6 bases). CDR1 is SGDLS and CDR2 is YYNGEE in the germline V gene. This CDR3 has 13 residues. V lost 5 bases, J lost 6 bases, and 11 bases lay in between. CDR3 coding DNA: TGTGCCAGCAGAGACCCAGGGGCCGGGGAGCTGTTTTTT. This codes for CASRDPGAGELFF. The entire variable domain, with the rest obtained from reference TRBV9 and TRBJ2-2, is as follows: DSGVTQTPKHLITATGQRVTLRCSPRSGDLSVYWYQQSLDQGLQFLIQYYNGEERAKGNILERFSAQQFPDLHSELNLSSLELGDSALYFCASRDPGAGELFFGEGSRLTVL.